What follows is one T cell receptor (beta chain) and its context. Original processing notes: Nucleated cell number was recorded as an estimate derived from reference gene primer amplification. TCRdb keeps only in-frame clones here, not all; method: immunoSEQ multiplex PCR. V, J and clone size are taken as reported in that table, and D and trimming were inferred from the DNA itself. The table includes about 140,000 clones, roughly 84% detected once. This specimen comes from a study of blood T cell repertoires in COVID-19. Study as a whole: T cells, B-cell-depleted T cells, or PBMCs supplied cDNA or gDNA.

Recruits, aged roughly 18 to 95 years, lived in roughly 22 US areas. This CDR3 is built from 15 residues. The germline gives CDR1 SGHDN, CDR2 FVKESK. V trimming: 4 bases; J trimming: 7 bases; junction bases outside the gene matches: 12. The J gene is TRBJ1-2, the V gene TRBV14; 7 bases are a match to TRBD1. Sequencing was carried out using PBMCs or T cells enriched from blood (not recorded which). This TCR was recovered from a man in his forties or fifties with acute COVID-19. The CDR3 DNA reads as TGTGCCAGCAGCCCTATGAAGGGGGCCTCGAGTGGCTACACCTTC. Encoded protein: CASSPMKGASSGYTF. The full variable domain, with the rest looked up from reference TRBV14 and TRBJ1-2, is EAGVTQFPSHSVIEKGQTVTLRCDPISGHDNLYWYRRVMGKEIKFLLHFVKESKQDESGMPNNRFLAERTGGTYSTLKVQPAELEDSGVYFCASSPMKGASSGYTFGSGTRLTVV.